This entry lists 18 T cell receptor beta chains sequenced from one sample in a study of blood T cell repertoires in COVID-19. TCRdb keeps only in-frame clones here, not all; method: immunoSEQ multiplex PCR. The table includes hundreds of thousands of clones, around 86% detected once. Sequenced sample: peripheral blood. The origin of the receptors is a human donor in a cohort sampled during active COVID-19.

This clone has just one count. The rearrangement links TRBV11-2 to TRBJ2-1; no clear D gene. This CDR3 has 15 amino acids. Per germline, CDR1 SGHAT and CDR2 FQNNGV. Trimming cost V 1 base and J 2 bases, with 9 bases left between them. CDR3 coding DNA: TGTGCCAGCAGCTTAGGGGCCGTTGCCTACAATGAGCAGTTCTTC. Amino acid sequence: CASSLGAVAYNEQFF. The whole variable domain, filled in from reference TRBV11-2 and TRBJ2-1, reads EAGVAQSPRYKIIEKRQSVAFWCNPISGHATLYWYQQILGQGPKLLIQFQNNGVVDDSQLPKDRFSAERLKGVDSTLKIQPAKLEDSAVYLCASSLGAVAYNEQFFGPGTRLTVL.

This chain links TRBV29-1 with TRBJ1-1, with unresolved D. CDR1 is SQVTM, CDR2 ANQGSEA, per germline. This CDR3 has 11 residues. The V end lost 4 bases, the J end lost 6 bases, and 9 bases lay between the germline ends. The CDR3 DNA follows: TGCAGCGTTGTTCAGCGAGCTGAAGCTTTCTTT. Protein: CSVVQRAEAFF. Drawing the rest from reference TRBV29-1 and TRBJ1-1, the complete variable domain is SAVISQKPSRDICQRGTSLTIQCQVDSQVTMMFWYRQQPGQSLTLIATANQGSEATYESGFVIDKFPISRPNLTFSTLTVSNMSPEDSSIYLCSVVQRAEAFFGQGTRLTVV.

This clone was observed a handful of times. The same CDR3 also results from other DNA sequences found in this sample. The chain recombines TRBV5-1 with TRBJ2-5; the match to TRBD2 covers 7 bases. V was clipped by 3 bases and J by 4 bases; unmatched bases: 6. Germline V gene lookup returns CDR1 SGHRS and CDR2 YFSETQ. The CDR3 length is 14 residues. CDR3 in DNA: TGCGCCAGCAGCTCGGCTAGCGGCCTAGAGACCCAGTACTTC. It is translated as CASSSASGLETQYF.

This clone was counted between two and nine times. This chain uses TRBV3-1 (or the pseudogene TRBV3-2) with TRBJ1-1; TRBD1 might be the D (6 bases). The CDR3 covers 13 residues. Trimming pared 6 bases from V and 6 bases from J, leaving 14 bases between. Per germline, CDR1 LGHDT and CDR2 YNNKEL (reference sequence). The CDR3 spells CASSQQGIPEAFF. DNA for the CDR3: TGTGCCAGCAGTCAGCAGGGGATCCCTGAAGCTTTCTTT.

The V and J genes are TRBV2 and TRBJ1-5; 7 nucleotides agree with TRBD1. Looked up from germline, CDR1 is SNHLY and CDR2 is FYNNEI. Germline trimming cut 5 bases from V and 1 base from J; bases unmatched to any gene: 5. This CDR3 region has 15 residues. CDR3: CASSRQGLSNQPQHF. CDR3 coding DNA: TGTGCCAGCAGTAGACAGGGCCTGAGCAATCAGCCCCAGCATTTT.

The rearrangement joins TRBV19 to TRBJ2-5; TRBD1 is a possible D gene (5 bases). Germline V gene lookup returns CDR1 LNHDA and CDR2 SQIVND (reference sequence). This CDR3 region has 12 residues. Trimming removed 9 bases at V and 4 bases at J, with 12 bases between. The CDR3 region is CASRTRGETQYF. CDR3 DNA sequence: TGTGCCAGCAGGACACGCGGAGAGACCCAGTACTTC.

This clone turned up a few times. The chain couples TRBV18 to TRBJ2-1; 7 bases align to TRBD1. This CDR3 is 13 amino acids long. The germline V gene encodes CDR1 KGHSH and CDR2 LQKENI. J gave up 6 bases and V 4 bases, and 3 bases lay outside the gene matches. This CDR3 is CASSRQGVNEQFF. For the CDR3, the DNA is TGTGCCAGCTCACGGCAGGGGGTCAATGAGCAGTTCTTC.

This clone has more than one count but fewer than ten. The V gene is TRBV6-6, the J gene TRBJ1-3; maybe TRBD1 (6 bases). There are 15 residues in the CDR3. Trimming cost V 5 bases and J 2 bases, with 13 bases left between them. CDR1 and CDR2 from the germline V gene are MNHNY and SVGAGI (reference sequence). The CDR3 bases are TGTGCCAGCAGTGGGAGAAAGGGGGCTGGAAACACCATATATTTT. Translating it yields CASSGRKGAGNTIYF.

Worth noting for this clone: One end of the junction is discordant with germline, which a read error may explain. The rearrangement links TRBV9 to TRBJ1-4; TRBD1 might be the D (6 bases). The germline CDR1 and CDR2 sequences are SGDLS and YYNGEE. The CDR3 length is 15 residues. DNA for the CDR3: TGTGCCAGCAGCACGTCCGGGACAACGAATGAAAAACTGTTTTTT. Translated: CASSTSGTTNEKLFF.

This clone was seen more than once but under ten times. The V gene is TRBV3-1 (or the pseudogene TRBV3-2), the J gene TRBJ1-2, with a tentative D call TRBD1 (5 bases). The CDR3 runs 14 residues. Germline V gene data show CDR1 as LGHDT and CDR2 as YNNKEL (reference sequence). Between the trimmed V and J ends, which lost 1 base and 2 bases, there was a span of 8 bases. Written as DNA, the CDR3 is TGTGCCAGCAGCCAAGGGTCAGGGAACTATGGCTACACCTTC. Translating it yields CASSQGSGNYGYTF.

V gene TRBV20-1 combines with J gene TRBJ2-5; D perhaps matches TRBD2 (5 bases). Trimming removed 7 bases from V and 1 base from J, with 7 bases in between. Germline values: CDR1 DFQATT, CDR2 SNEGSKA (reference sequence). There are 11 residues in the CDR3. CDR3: CSGRVQETQYF. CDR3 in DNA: TGCAGTGGGCGGGTCCAAGAGACCCAGTACTTC.

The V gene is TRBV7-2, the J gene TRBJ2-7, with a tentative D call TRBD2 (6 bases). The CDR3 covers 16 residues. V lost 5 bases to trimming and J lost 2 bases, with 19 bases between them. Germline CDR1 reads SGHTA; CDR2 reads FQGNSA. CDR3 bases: TGTGCCAGCAGCCTAAAGCCCTTAGCGGAACCCTACGAGCAGTACTTC. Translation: CASSLKPLAEPYEQYF.

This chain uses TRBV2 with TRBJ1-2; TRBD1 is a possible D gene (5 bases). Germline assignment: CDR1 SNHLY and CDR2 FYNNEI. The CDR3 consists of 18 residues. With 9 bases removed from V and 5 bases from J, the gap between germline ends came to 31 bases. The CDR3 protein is CASTEVGGNLVGRYGYTF. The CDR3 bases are TGTGCCAGTACCGAGGTCGGGGGGAACTTAGTAGGTCGATATGGCTACACCTTC.

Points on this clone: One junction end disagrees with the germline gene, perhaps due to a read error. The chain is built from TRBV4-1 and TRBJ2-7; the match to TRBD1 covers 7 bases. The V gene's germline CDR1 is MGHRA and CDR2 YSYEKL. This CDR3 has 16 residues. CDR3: CASSQEGGSPAYEQCF. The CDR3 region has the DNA TGCGCCAGCAGTCAGGAAGGGGGCTCACCTGCCTACGAGCAGTGCTTC.

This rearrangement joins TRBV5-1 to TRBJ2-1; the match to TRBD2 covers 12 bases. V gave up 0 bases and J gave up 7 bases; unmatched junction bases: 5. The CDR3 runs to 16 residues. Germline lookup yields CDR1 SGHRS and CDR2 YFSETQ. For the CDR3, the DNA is TGCGCCAGCAGCTTGGTTGGACTAGCGGGATCTAATGAGCAGTTCTTC. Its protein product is CASSLVGLAGSNEQFF.

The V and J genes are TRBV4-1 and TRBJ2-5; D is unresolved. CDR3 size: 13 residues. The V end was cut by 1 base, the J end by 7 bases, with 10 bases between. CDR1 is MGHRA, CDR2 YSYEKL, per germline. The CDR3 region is CASSQAGFGTQYF. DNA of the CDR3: TGCGCCAGCAGCCAAGCAGGATTCGGGACCCAGTACTTC.

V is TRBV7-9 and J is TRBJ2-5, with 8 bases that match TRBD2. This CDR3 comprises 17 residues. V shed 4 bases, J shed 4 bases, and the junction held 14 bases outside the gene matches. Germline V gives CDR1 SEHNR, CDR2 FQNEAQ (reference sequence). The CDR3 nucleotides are TGTGCCAGCAGCTATATAGCCGGGACTAGTTTAAGAGAGACCCAGTACTTC. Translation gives CASSYIAGTSLRETQYF. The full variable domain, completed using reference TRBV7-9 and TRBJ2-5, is DTGVSQNPRHKITKRGQNVTFRCDPISEHNRLYWYRQTLGQGPEFLTYFQNEAQLEKSRLLSDRFSAERPKGSFSTLEIQRTEQGDSAMYLCASSYIAGTSLRETQYFGPGTRLLVL.

CDR3 sequence reads: CASSPFMEAGNTIYF. CDR3 in DNA: TGCGCCAGCAGCCCCTTTATGGAGGCTGGAAACACCATATATTTT. The chain carries TRBV5-1 and TRBJ1-3; D not resolved. There are 15 residues in the CDR3. V shed 4 bases and J shed 2 bases, with 13 bases lying between them. Germline assignment: CDR1 SGHRS and CDR2 YFSETQ. The full variable domain, with the rest looked up from reference TRBV5-1 and TRBJ1-3, is KAGVTQTPRYLIKTRGQQVTLSCSPISGHRSVSWYQQTPGQGLQFLFEYFSETQRNKGNFPGRFSGRQFSNSRSEMNVSTLELGDSALYLCASSPFMEAGNTIYFGEGSWLTVV.